This TCR beta chain was captured in a study of vaccination and CD4 T cells after COVID-19. Study-wide context: Six males and four females constituted the convalescent cohort, two of whom were Hispanic. Overlapping peptides of the spike proteins of SARS-CoV-2, HCoV-NL63, HCoV-OC43 and HCoV-229E were used for cell stimulation.

The Oncomine TCR Beta short-read assay was applied to DNA of cultured CD4+ T cells. TCRdb fed the PCR reads into MiXCR, producing one record per CDR3 protein. Altogether about 15,000 distinct CDR3 sequences are present, roughly two thirds being singletons, with the ten largest covering 15% to 20%. To note about this clonotype: The antigen is undetermined.

Trimming took 0 bases from V and 1 from J, leaving 10 bases between them. CDR1 is MNHEY, CDR2 SVGEGT, per germline. CDR3 length equals 16 residues. The treatment denotes: roughly ten-day PBMC culture with coronavirus spike peptide pools or control peptides (ViraFEST assay). This TCR derives from a human donor who had recovered from COVID-19. This chain links TRBV6-2 or TRBV6-3 with TRBJ1-5, with unresolved D. Sequencing input: CD4+ T cells from blood, cultured in vitro. The CDR3: CASSYSPAVSNQPQHF. The DNA for the CDR3 is TGTGCCAGCAGTTACTCACCCGCGGTAAGCAATCAGCCCCAGCATTTT.